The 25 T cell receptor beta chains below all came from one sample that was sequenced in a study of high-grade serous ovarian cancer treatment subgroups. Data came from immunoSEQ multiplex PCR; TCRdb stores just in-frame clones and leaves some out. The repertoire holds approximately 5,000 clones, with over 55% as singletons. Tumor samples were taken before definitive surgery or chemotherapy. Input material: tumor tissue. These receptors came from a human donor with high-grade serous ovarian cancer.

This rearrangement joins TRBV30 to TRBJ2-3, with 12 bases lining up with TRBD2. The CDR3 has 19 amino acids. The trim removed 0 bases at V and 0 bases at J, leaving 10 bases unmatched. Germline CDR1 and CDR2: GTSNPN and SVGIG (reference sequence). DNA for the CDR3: TGTGCCTGGAGTGTAGGCGCTAGCGGGGGGGTGGGTAGCACAGATACGCAGTATTTT. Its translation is CAWSVGASGGVGSTDTQYF. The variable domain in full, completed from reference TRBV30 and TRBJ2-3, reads SQTIHQWPATLVQPVGSPLSLECTVEGTSNPNLYWYRQAAGRGLQLLFYSVGIGQISSEVPQNLSASRPQDRQFILSSKKLLLSDSGFYLCAWSVGASGGVGSTDTQYFGPGTRLTVL.

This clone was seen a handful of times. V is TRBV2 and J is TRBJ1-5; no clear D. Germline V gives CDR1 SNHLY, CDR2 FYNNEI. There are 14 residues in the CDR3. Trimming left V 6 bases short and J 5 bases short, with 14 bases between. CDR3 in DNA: TGTGCCAGCAGCCCCGCGGGCCGGTATCAGCCCCAGCATTTT. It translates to CASSPAGRYQPQHF.

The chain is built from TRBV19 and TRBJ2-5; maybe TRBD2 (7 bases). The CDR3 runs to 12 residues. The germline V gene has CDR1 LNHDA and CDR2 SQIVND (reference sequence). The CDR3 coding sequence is TGTGCGGCGGGGGCGGGCAGGGAGACCCAGTACTTC. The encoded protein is CAAGAGRETQYF. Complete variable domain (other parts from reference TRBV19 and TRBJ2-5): DGGITQSPKYLFRKEGQNVTLSCEQNLNHDAMYWYRQDPGQGLRLIYYSQIVNDFQKGDIAEGYSVSREKKESFPLTVTSAQKNPTAFYLCAAGAGRETQYFGPGTRLLVL.

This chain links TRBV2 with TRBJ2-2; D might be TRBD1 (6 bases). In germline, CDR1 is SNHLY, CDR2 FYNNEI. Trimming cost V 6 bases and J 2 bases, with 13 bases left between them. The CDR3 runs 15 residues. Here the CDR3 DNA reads TGTGCCAGCAGCGCTGACAGGTCCAACACCGGGGAGCTGTTTTTT. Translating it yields CASSADRSNTGELFF.

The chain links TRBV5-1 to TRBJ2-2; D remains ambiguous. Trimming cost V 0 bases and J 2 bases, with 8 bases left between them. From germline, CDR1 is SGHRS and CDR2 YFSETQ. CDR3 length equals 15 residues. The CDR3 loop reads CASSLVSVNTGELFF. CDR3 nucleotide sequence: TGCGCCAGCAGCTTGGTTTCAGTAAACACCGGGGAGCTGTTTTTT. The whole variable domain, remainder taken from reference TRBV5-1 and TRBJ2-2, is KAGVTQTPRYLIKTRGQQVTLSCSPISGHRSVSWYQQTPGQGLQFLFEYFSETQRNKGNFPGRFSGRQFSNSRSEMNVSTLELGDSALYLCASSLVSVNTGELFFGEGSRLTVL.

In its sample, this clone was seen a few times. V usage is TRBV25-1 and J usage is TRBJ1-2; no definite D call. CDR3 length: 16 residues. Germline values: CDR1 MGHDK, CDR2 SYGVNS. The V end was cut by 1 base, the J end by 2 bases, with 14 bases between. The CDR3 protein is CASSEWFLGGNYGYTF. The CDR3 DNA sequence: TGTGCCAGCAGTGAATGGTTCCTAGGCGGGAACTATGGCTACACCTTC.

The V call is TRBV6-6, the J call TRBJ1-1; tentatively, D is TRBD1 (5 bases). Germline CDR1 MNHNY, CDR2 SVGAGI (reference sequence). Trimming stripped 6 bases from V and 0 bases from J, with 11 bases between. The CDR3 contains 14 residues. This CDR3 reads CASSQGALNTEAFF. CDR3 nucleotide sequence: TGTGCCAGCAGCCAAGGGGCCTTGAACACTGAAGCTTTCTTT.

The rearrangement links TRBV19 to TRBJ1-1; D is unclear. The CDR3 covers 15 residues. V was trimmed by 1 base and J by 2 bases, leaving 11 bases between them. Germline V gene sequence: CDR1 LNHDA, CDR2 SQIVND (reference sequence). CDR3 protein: CASSIAGAANTEAFF. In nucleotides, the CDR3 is TGTGCCAGTAGTATAGCGGGAGCAGCTAACACTGAAGCTTTCTTT.

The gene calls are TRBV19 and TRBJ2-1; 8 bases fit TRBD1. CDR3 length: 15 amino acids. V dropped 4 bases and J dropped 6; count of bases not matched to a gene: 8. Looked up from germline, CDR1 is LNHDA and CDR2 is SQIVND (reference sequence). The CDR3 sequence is CASSTRQGSGNEQFF. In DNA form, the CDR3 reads TGTGCCAGTAGTACCAGACAGGGGAGCGGCAATGAGCAGTTCTTC.

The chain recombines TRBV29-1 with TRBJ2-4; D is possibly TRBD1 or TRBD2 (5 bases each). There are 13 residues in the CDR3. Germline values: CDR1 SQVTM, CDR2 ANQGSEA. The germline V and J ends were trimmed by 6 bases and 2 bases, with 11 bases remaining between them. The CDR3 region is CSVVGGSKNIQYF. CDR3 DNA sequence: TGCAGCGTAGTTGGGGGATCCAAAAACATTCAGTACTTC. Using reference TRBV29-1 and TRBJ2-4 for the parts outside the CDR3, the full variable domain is SAVISQKPSRDICQRGTSLTIQCQVDSQVTMMFWYRQQPGQSLTLIATANQGSEATYESGFVIDKFPISRPNLTFSTLTVSNMSPEDSSIYLCSVVGGSKNIQYFGAGTRLSVL.

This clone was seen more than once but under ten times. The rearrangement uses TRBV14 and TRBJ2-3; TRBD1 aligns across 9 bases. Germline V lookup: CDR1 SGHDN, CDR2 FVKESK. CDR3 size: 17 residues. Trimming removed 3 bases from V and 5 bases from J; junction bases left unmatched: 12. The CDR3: CASSHHTGTGYGDTQYF. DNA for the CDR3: TGTGCCAGCAGCCACCACACCGGGACAGGGTACGGAGATACGCAGTATTTT. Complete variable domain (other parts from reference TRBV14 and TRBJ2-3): EAGVTQFPSHSVIEKGQTVTLRCDPISGHDNLYWYRRVMGKEIKFLLHFVKESKQDESGMPNNRFLAERTGGTYSTLKVQPAELEDSGVYFCASSHHTGTGYGDTQYFGPGTRLTVL.

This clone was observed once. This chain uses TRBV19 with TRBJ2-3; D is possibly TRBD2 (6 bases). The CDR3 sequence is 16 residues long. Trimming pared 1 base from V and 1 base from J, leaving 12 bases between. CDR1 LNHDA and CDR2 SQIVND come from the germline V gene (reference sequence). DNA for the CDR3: TGTGCCAGTAGTATAGCGAGCGGGTGGGGCACAGATACGCAGTATTTT. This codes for CASSIASGWGTDTQYF.

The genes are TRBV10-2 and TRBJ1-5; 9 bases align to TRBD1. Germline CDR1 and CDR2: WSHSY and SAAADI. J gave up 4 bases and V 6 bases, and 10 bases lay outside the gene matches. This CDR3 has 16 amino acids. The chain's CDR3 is CASRPGTGRSNQPQHF. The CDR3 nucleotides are TGCGCCAGCAGACCCGGGACAGGGCGTTCGAATCAGCCCCAGCATTTT.

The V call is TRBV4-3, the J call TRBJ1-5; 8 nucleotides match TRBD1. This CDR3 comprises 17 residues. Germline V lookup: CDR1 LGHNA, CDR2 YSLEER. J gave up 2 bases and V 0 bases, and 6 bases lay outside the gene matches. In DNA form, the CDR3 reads TGCGCCAGCAGCCAAGATTTAGCGACAGGGGGCAATCAGCCCCAGCATTTT. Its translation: CASSQDLATGGNQPQHF.

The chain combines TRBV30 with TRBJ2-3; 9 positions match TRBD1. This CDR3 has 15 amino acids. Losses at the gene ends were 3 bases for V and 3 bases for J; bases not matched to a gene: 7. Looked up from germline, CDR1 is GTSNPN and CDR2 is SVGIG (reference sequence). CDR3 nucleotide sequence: TGTGCCTGGAGCGAGACAGGGGGATCAACAGATACGCAGTATTTT. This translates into CAWSETGGSTDTQYF. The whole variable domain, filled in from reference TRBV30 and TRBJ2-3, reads SQTIHQWPATLVQPVGSPLSLECTVEGTSNPNLYWYRQAAGRGLQLLFYSVGIGQISSEVPQNLSASRPQDRQFILSSKKLLLSDSGFYLCAWSETGGSTDTQYFGPGTRLTVL.

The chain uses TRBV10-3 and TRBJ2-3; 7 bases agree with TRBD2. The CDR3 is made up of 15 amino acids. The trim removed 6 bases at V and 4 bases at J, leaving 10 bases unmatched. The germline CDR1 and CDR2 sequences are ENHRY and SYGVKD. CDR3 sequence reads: CAISAGLEQADTQYF. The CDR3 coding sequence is TGTGCCATCAGCGCTGGACTAGAACAGGCAGATACGCAGTATTTT.

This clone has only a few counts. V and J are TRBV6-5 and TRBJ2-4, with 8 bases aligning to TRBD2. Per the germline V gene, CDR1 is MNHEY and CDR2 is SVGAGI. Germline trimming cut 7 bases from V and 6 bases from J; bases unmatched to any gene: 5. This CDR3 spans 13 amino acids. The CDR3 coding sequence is TGTGCCAGCACCGGGGGGGGGATAAACATTCAGTACTTC. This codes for CASTGGGINIQYF.

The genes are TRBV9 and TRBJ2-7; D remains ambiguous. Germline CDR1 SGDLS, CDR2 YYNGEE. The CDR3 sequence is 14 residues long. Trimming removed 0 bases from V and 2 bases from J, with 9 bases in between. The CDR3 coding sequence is TGTGCCAGCAGCGTAGGGGCCGGCCCCTACGAGCAGTACTTC. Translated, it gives CASSVGAGPYEQYF.

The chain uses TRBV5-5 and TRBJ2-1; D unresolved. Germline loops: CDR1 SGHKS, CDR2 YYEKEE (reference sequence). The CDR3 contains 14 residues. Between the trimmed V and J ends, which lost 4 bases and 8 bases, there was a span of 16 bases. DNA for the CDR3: TGTGCCAGCAGCCAAGGGTACGAGCTCTATGAGCAGTTCTTC. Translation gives CASSQGYELYEQFF.

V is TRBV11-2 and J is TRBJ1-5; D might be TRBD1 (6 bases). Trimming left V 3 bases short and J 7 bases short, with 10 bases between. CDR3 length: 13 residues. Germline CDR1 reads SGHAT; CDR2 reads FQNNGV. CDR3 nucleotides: TGTGCCAGCAGCTTCCGAGGGGGACAGCCCCAGCATTTT. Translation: CASSFRGGQPQHF. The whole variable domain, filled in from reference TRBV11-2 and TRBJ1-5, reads EAGVAQSPRYKIIEKRQSVAFWCNPISGHATLYWYQQILGQGPKLLIQFQNNGVVDDSQLPKDRFSAERLKGVDSTLKIQPAKLEDSAVYLCASSFRGGQPQHFGDGTRLSIL.

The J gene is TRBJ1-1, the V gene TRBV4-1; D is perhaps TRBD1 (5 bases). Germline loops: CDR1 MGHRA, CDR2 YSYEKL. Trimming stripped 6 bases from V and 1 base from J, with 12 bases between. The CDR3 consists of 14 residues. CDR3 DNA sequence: TGCGCCAGCAGATCGGGACGGTCGAACACTGAAGCTTTCTTT. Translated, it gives CASRSGRSNTEAFF.

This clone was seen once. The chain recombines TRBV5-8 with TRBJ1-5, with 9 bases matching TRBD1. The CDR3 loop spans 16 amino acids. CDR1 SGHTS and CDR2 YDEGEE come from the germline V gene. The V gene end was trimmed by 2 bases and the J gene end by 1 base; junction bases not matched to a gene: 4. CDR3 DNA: TGTGCCAGCAGCTTAACAGGGGGCTTAAGCAATCAGCCCCAGCATTTT. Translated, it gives CASSLTGGLSNQPQHF.

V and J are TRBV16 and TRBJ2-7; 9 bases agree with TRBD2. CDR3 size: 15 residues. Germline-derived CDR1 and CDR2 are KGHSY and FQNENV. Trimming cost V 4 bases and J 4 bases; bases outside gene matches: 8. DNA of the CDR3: TGTGCCAGCAGCCTAGCGGGGGACTTAGTATACGAGCAGTACTTC. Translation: CASSLAGDLVYEQYF.

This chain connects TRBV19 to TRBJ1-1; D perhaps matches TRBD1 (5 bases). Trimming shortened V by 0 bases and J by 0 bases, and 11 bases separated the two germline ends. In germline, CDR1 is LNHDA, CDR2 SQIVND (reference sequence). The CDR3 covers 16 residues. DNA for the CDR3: TGTGCCAGTAGTATAGATGCGACAGTTCTGAACACTGAAGCTTTCTTT. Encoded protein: CASSIDATVLNTEAFF.

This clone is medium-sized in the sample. The CDR3: CASSVARGFTEAFF. The CDR3 DNA sequence: TGTGCCAGCAGCGTAGCGCGGGGCTTCACTGAAGCTTTCTTT. V gene TRBV9 combines with J gene TRBJ1-1; D perhaps matches TRBD1 (5 bases). The germline V gene has CDR1 SGDLS and CDR2 YYNGEE. V lost 0 bases, J lost 4 bases, and 10 bases lay in between. The CDR3 totals 14 residues.